This section outlines one TCR beta chain sequence together with its context. Random hexamers primed reverse transcription of about 0.45 to 1 ug RNA. TCRdb called the immunoSEQ multiplex PCR reads again in MiXCR, with one record for every CDR3 protein. The sample contains approximately 300,000 distinct CDR3 sequences, roughly 85% of which appear only once. Looked up from germline, CDR1 is MNHEY and CDR2 is SVGAGI. The CDR3 runs 15 residues. V dropped 4 bases and J dropped 1; count of bases not matched to a gene: 5. These data come from a study of CD8 T cells in Susac syndrome. What was sequenced was CD8+ T cells from PBMCs. The chain links TRBV6-5 to TRBJ2-7, with TRBD2 identical over 9 bases. The source of this sequence is a human donor with multiple sclerosis. CDR3 protein: CASSSFSGSSYEQYF. DNA of the CDR3: TGTGCCAGCAGTTCTTTTAGCGGGAGTTCCTACGAGCAGTACTTC.